A selection of T cell receptor beta chains follows, all from one sample in a study of T-cell reconstitution after alpha-beta-depleted transplantation in children. TCRdb analysed the PCR reads with MiXCR anew, one entry per CDR3 protein. The sample consists of some 240,000 distinct CDR3 sequences, 9.7% of them appearing once. The sequenced sample was PBMCs from the stem cell graft donor, obtained from the stem cell graft. All receptors derive from a human donor who donated a stem cell graft to a child with SCID. The CDR3 runs from the conserved cysteine through the conserved F or W. D genes are given only for firm matches. The listing skips clone size in some rows; elsewhere it reads once, few, many or a size class.

.,TRBJ2-1,many,TRBV11-2,CASSLGGLPNEQFF,TGTGCCAGCAGCTTAGGGGGACTCCCGAATGAGCAGTTCTTC
.,TRBJ2-7,many,TRBV5-5,CASSLAPRSYEQYF,TGTGCCAGCAGCTTAGCCCCGCGATCCTACGAGCAGTACTTC
TRBD1,TRBJ2-3,.,TRBV12-3/TRBV12-4,CASSSGTGVTDTQYF,TGTGCCAGCAGTTCTGGGACAGGGGTCACAGATACGCAGTATTTT
.,TRBJ2-1,.,TRBV5-1,CASSFTTTGTYNEQFF,TGCGCCAGCAGCTTCACCACTACTGGGACCTACAATGAGCAGTTCTTC
.,TRBJ2-1,few,TRBV20-1,CSAIHNEQFF,TGCAGTGCTATTCACAATGAGCAGTTCTTC
TRBD1,TRBJ1-1,many,TRBV7-9,CASSLIPRQGSEAFF,TGTGCCAGCAGCTTAATCCCAAGACAGGGGTCTGAAGCTTTCTTT
TRBD1,TRBJ1-5,many,TRBV10-2,CASSDISRGGSNQPQHF,TGCGCCAGCAGTGATATCTCCAGGGGGGGTAGCAATCAGCCCCAGCATTTT
TRBD1,TRBJ1-4,many,TRBV20-1,CSAKDRRGHEKLFF,TGCAGTGCAAAGGACAGGCGAGGCCATGAAAAACTGTTTTTT
.,TRBJ1-1,many,TRBV29-1,CSVEYQANTEAFF,TGCAGCGTTGAATATCAGGCGAACACTGAAGCTTTCTTT
TRBD2,TRBJ2-2,many,TRBV5-1,CASSLGGVNTGELFF,TGTGCCAGCAGCTTGGGGGGGGTCAACACCGGGGAGCTGTTTTTT
.,TRBJ2-1,.,TRBV7-9,CASSWVSGSSNEQFF,TGTGCCAGCAGCTGGGTCTCGGGTTCCTCCAATGAGCAGTTCTTC
TRBD2,TRBJ2-2,many,TRBV24-1,CATSGTSGGPNTGELFF,TGTGCCACCAGTGGCACTAGCGGGGGCCCTAACACCGGGGAGCTGTTTTTT
.,TRBJ2-5,many,TRBV7-2,CASSLALESTQYF,TGTGCCAGCAGCTTAGCGCTTGAATCTACCCAGTACTTC
TRBD1,TRBJ1-1,many,TRBV2,CASSGDALKGARDTEAFF,TGTGCCAGCAGTGGAGACGCGTTAAAGGGGGCGCGAGACACTGAAGCTTTCTTT
TRBD2,TRBJ2-5,many,TRBV4-2,CASSQVGLGGYQETQYF,TGTGCCAGCAGCCAAGTGGGCTTGGGGGGGTACCAAGAGACCCAGTACTTC
.,TRBJ2-2,many,TRBV9,CASSVVGVARTGELFF,TGTGCCAGCAGCGTAGTGGGGGTTGCGAGAACCGGGGAGCTGTTTTTT
.,TRBJ1-5,many,TRBV20-1,CSARVVTEEYNQPQHF,TGCAGTGCTAGAGTTGTGACGGAGGAATACAATCAGCCCCAGCATTTT
.,TRBJ2-5,.,TRBV7-2,CASSHDGGAQYF,TGTGCCAGCAGCCATGATGGAGGAGCCCAGTACTTC
.,TRBJ2-1,many,TRBV6-5,CASSTRQITLSYNEQFF,TGTGCCAGCAGTACCCGACAGATTACCCTCTCCTACAATGAGCAGTTCTTC
.,TRBJ1-2,many,TRBV20-1,CSARDRRRGERYGYTF,TGCAGTGCTAGAGATCGTCGAAGGGGAGAACGCTATGGCTACACCTTC
TRBD2,TRBJ2-1,many,TRBV20-1,CSGRPLAGGWNEQFF,TGCAGTGGTAGACCACTAGCGGGGGGGTGGAATGAGCAGTTCTTC
.,TRBJ1-5,many,TRBV10-3,CAISERGESNQPQHF,TGTGCCATCAGTGAAAGGGGCGAGAGCAATCAGCCCCAGCATTTT
.,TRBJ1-1,many,TRBV5-5,CASSLNDRNTEAFF,TGTGCCAGCAGCTTGAATGACAGAAACACTGAAGCTTTCTTT
.,TRBJ2-7,many,TRBV5-1,CASSLGRRNEQYF,TGCGCCAGCAGCTTGGGTAGGAGGAACGAGCAGTACTTC
.,TRBJ2-7,many,TRBV7-2,CASSLDGGPYEQYF,TGTGCCAGCAGCTTAGATGGGGGTCCCTACGAGCAGTACTTC
TRBD1,TRBJ1-6,many,TRBV28,CASSFRRDSGGNSPLHF,TGTGCCAGCAGTTTTCGCCGGGACAGTGGTGGAAATTCACCCCTCCACTTT
TRBD1,TRBJ2-6,many,TRBV9,CASSVTKGALSGANVLTF,TGTGCCAGCAGCGTAACGAAGGGGGCTCTCTCTGGGGCCAACGTCCTGACTTTC
.,TRBJ1-1,.,TRBV7-9,CASSFSFRNTEAFF,TGTGCCAGCAGCTTTTCCTTCAGGAACACTGAAGCTTTCTTT
.,TRBJ1-1,.,TRBV24-1,CATRGNYMDTEAFF,TGTGCCACCCGGGGGAACTATATGGACACTGAAGCTTTCTTT
.,TRBJ1-2,many,TRBV5-6,CASSLREYGYTF,TGTGCCAGCAGCCTGAGGGAGTATGGCTACACCTTC
TRBD1,TRBJ2-7,many,TRBV6-2/TRBV6-3,CASRRDRELTEQYF,TGTGCCAGCAGGCGGGACAGGGAACTTACGGAGCAGTACTTC
.,TRBJ2-1,many,TRBV5-1,CASSLLGEASYNEQFF,TGCGCCAGCAGCTTGTTAGGGGAGGCGTCCTACAATGAGCAGTTCTTC
TRBD1,TRBJ1-4,many,TRBV5-1,CASSSGQGEEKLFF,TGCGCCAGCAGCTCGGGACAGGGCGAAGAAAAACTGTTTTTT
.,TRBJ2-5,many,TRBV20-1,CSATPGGETQYF,TGCAGTGCTACCCCAGGCGGGGAGACCCAGTACTTC
TRBD1,TRBJ2-5,many,TRBV20-1,CRVGQGQETQYF,TGCAGAGTAGGACAGGGGCAAGAGACCCAGTACTTC
.,TRBJ1-2,many,TRBV5-1,CASSLGGVTFNYGYTF,TGCGCCAGCAGCCTTGGTGGTGTGACATTCAACTATGGCTACACCTTC
TRBD1,TRBJ1-5,few,TRBV10-3,CAISRTGGNQPQHF,TGTGCCATCAGCCGGACAGGGGGCAATCAGCCCCAGCATTTT
.,TRBJ2-3,many,TRBV28,CASRPPDPRVDTQYF,TGTGCCAGCAGACCCCCGGATCCACGTGTGGATACGCAGTATTTT
TRBD2,TRBJ2-5,many,TRBV9,CASSAGGVETQYF,TGTGCCAGCAGCGCGGGGGGGGTGGAGACCCAGTACTTC
.,TRBJ1-6,many,TRBV7-2,CASSLVGMRNSPLHF,TGTGCCAGCAGCTTAGTGGGCATGCGCAATTCACCCCTCCACTTT
.,TRBJ2-3,many,TRBV3-1,CASRASTDTQYF,TGTGCCAGCAGAGCCAGCACAGATACGCAGTATTTT
.,TRBJ2-7,many,TRBV20-1,CSARDTGLYEQYF,TGCAGTGCTAGAGATACAGGGTTATACGAGCAGTACTTC
TRBD1,TRBJ2-7,many,TRBV18,CASSLRDRLSDEQYF,TGTGCCAGCTCACTTCGGGACAGACTGTCCGACGAGCAGTACTTC
TRBD1,TRBJ1-1,.,TRBV7-2,CASSLGQGVRAFF,TGTGCCAGCAGCTTAGGGCAGGGGGTTCGGGCTTTCTTT
TRBD2,TRBJ2-1,many,TRBV6-6,CASSFTAGGEQFF,TGTGCCAGCAGTTTCACAGCGGGGGGGGAGCAGTTCTTC
.,TRBJ2-3,many,TRBV29-1,CSVAAGLRGDTQYF,TGCAGCGTTGCTGCGGGGCTACGTGGAGATACGCAGTATTTT
.,TRBJ1-4,many,TRBV29-1,CSVEDLIEGSGEKLFF,TGCAGCGTTGAAGATCTTATTGAGGGTAGCGGCGAAAAACTGTTTTTT
TRBD2,TRBJ2-1,many,TRBV5-6,CASRSSGGDEQFF,TGTGCCAGCAGATCTAGCGGGGGCGATGAGCAGTTCTTC
.,TRBJ2-3,many,TRBV12-3/TRBV12-4,CASSRLGTAGTDTQYF,TGTGCCAGCAGCCGCCTGGGAACAGCCGGCACAGATACGCAGTATTTT
.,TRBJ2-7,many,TRBV7-2,CASSMTYEQYF,TGTGCCAGCAGCATGACCTACGAGCAGTACTTC
.,TRBJ2-1,.,TRBV7-2,CASSYPNNEQFF,TGTGCCAGCAGTTACCCGAACAATGAGCAGTTCTTC
.,TRBJ1-1,many,TRBV3-1,CASSQDSGSGGAFF,TGTGCCAGCAGCCAAGATTCAGGGTCTGGGGGAGCTTTCTTT
TRBD1,TRBJ1-5,many,TRBV2,CASSDAAKGAQPQHF,TGTGCCAGCAGTGATGCGGCGAAGGGGGCACAGCCCCAGCATTTT
.,TRBJ1-2,many,TRBV28,CASSSPGLTLNYGYTF,TGTGCCAGCAGTTCGCCGGGACTGACGCTGAACTATGGCTACACCTTC
.,TRBJ2-6,.,TRBV4-2,CASSQIDPSGANVLTF,TGTGCCAGCAGCCAAATCGACCCCTCTGGGGCCAACGTCCTGACTTTC
.,TRBJ1-2,.,TRBV7-2,CASSGMGGNYGYTF,TGTGCCAGCAGCGGCATGGGGGGCAACTATGGCTACACCTTC
.,TRBJ2-4,many,TRBV2,CASSEPPNALNIQYF,TGTGCCAGCAGTGAACCTCCGAATGCGTTAAACATTCAGTACTTC